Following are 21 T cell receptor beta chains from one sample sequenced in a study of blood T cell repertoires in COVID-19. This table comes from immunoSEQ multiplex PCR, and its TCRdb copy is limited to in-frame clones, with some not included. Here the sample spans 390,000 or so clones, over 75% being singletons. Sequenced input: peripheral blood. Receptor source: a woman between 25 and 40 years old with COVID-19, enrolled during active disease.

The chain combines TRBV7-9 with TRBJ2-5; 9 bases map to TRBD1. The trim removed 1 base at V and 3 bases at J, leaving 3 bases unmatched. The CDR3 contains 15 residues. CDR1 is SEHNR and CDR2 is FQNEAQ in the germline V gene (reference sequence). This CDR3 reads CASSLGGTGKETQYF. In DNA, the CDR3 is TGTGCCAGCAGCTTAGGGGGGACAGGGAAAGAGACCCAGTACTTC.

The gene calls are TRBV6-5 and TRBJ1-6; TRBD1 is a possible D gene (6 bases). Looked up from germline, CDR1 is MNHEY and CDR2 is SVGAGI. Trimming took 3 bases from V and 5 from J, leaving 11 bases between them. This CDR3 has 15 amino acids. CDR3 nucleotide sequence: TGTGCCAGCAGTTATGGGACAATAAATAATTCACCCCTCCACTTT. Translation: CASSYGTINNSPLHF.

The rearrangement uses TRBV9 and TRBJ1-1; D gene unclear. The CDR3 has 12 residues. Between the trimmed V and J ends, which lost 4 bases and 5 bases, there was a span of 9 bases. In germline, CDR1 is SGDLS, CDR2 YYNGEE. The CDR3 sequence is CASSSRGTEAFF. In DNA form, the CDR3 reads TGTGCCAGCAGCTCTAGAGGGACTGAAGCTTTCTTT.

CDR3 sequence: CASSHRDISYEQYF. For the CDR3, the DNA is TGTGCCAGCAGCCACCGGGACATCTCCTACGAGCAGTACTTC. The rearrangement joins TRBV3-1 (or the pseudogene TRBV3-2) to TRBJ2-7, with D possibly TRBD1 on 6 matching bases. V was cut by 3 bases and J by 0 bases, with 9 bases left in between. The length of the CDR3 is 14 residues. Per germline, CDR1 LGHDT and CDR2 YNNKEL (reference sequence).

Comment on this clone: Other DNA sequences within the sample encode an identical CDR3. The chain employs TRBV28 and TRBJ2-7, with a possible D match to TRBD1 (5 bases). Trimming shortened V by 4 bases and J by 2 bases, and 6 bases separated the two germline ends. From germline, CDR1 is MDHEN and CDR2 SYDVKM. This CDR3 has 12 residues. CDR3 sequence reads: CASSWGTYEQYF. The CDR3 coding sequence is TGTGCCAGCAGTTGGGGCACCTACGAGCAGTACTTC.

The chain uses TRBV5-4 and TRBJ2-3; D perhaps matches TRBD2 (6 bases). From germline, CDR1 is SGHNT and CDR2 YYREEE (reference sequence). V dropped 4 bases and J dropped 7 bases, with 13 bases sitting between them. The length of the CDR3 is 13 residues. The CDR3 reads CASSTTAGNTQYF. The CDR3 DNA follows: TGTGCCAGCAGCACCACCGCGGGGAATACGCAGTATTTT.

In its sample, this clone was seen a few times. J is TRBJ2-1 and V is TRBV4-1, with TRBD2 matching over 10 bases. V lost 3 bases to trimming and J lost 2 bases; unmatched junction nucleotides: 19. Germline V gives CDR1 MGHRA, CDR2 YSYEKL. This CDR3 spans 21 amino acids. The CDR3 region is CASSHPRGTSVKSRPYNEQFF. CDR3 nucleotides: TGCGCCAGCAGCCACCCGCGCGGGACTAGCGTGAAATCTCGCCCCTACAATGAGCAGTTCTTC.

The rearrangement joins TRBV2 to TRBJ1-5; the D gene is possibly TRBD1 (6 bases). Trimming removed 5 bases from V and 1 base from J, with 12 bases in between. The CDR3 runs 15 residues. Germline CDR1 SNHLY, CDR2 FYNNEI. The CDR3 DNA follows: TGTGCCAGCAGTCGACAGGTTGGGAGCAATCAGCCCCAGCATTTT. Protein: CASSRQVGSNQPQHF.

In nucleotides, the CDR3 is TGTGCTAGTGGTTTGAGGCTAGCGGGAGATACGCAGTATTTT. Translated, it gives CASGLRLAGDTQYF. The V gene is TRBV12-5, the J gene TRBJ2-3; 8 positions agree with TRBD2. V shed 2 bases, J shed 5 bases, and the junction held 3 bases outside the gene matches. The CDR3 runs 14 residues. Germline CDR1 LGHNT, CDR2 FRNRAP.

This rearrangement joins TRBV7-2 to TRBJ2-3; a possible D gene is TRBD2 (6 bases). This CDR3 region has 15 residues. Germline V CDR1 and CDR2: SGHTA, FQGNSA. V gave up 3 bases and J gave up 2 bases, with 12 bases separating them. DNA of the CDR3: TGTGCCAGCAGCTTGGTTAGCGGCCCCACAGATACGCAGTATTTT. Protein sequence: CASSLVSGPTDTQYF. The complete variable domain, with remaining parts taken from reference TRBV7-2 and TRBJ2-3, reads GAGVSQSPSNKVTEKGKDVELRCDPISGHTALYWYRQSLGQGLEFLIYFQGNSAPDKSGLPSDRFSAERTGGSVSTLTIQRTQQEDSAVYLCASSLVSGPTDTQYFGPGTRLTVL.

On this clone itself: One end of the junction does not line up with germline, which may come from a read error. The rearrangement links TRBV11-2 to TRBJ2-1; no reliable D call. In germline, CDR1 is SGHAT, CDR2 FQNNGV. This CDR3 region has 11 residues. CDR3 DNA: TGTGCCAGCAGCTCCAACAATGAGCAGTTCTTC. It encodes CASSSNNEQFF.

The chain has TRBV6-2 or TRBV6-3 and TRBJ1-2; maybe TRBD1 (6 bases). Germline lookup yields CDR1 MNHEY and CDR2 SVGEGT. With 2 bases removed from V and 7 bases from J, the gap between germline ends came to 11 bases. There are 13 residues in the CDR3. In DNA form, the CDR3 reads TGTGCCAGCAGTTACGGTACAGGGTCTGGCTACACCTTC. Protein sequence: CASSYGTGSGYTF.

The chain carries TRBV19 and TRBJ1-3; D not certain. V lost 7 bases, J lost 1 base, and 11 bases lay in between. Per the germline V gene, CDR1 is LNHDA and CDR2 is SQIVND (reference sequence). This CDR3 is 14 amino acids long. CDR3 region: CASTEEVSGNTIYF. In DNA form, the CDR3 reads TGTGCCAGTACGGAGGAGGTTTCTGGAAACACCATATATTTT.

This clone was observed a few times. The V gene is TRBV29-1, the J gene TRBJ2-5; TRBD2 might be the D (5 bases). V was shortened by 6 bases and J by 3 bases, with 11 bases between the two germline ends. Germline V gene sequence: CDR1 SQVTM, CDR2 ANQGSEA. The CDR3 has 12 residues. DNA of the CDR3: TGCAGCGTAGCGGAGGTCGAAGAGACCCAGTACTTC. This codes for CSVAEVEETQYF.

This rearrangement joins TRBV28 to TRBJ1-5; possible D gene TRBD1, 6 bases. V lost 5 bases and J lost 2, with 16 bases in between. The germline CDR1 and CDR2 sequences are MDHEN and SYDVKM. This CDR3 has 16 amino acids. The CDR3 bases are TGTGCCAGCAGTCCCCCAGGGGCGAGTGGCAATCAGCCCCAGCATTTT. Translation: CASSPPGASGNQPQHF.

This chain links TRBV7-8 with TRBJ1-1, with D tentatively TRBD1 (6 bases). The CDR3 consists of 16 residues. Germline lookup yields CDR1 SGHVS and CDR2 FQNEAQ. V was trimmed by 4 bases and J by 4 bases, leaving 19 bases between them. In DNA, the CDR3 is TGTGCCAGCAGCTCCTACAGGGTGGGCTCGGGCACTGAAGCTTTCTTT. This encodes CASSSYRVGSGTEAFF.

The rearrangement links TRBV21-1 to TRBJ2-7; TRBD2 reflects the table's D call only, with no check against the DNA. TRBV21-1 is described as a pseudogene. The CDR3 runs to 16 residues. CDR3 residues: CASSKERTGATYEQYF. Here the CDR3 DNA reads TGTGCCAGCAGCAAAGAGAGAACGGGAGCGACCTACGAGCAGTACTTC.

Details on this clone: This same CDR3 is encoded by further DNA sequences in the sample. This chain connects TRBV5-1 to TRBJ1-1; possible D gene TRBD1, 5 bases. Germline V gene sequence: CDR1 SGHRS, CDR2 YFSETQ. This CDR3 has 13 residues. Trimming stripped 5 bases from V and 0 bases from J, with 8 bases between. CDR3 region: CASRQDMNTEAFF. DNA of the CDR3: TGCGCCAGCAGACAGGATATGAACACTGAAGCTTTCTTT.

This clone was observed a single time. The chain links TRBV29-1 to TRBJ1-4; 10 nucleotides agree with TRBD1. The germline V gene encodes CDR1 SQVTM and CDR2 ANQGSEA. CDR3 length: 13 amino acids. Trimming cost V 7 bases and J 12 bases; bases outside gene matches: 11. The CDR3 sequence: CSGMDRGARELFF. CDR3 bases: TGCAGCGGTATGGACAGGGGGGCGCGGGAACTGTTTTTT.

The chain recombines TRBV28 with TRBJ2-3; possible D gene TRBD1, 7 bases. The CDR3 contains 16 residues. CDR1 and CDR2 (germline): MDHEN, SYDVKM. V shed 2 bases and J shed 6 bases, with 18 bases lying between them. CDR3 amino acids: CASSLNFRGVPDTQYF. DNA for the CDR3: TGTGCCAGCAGTTTAAACTTCAGGGGGGTTCCGGATACGCAGTATTTT.

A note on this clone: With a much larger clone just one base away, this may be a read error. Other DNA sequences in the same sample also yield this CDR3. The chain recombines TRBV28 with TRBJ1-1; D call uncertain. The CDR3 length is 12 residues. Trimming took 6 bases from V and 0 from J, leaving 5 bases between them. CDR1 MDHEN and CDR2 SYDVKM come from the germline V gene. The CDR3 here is CASSPMNTEAFF. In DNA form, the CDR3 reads TGTGCCAGCAGCCCAATGAACACTGAAGCTTTCTTT.